The 31 T cell receptor beta chains below all came from one sample that was sequenced in a study of cytomegalovirus exposure and HLA in healthy donors. The PCR employed 60 Vbeta primers together with 13 Jbeta primers. Measured with immunoSEQ multiplex PCR; TCRdb has only the in-frame clones, and not every one. The sample table sets out just over 50,000 clones. Sequencing was performed on PBMCs. These receptors were collected from a woman in her fifties or sixties in good health and CMV-seropositive.

This chain uses TRBV6-6 with TRBJ2-7; TRBD2 agrees at 7 bases. Trimming at V came to 2 bases and at J to 1 base, leaving 8 bases not matched to a gene. Germline V gene sequence: CDR1 MNHNY, CDR2 SVGAGI (reference sequence). The CDR3 extends over 16 amino acids. In nucleotides, the CDR3 is TGTGCCAGCAGTTACCACCGCGGCGGGGGATCCTACGAGCAGTACTTC. Its translation is CASSYHRGGGSYEQYF.

This chain joins TRBV2 and TRBJ2-7; tentative D call: TRBD2 (5 bases). Germline CDR1 and CDR2: SNHLY and FYNNEI. This CDR3 comprises 12 residues. V lost 6 bases and J lost 4, with 10 bases in between. The CDR3 DNA reads TGTGCCAGCAGGCGGGTTGGATACGAGCAGTACTTC. Protein sequence: CASRRVGYEQYF. Using reference TRBV2 and TRBJ2-7 for the parts outside the CDR3, the full variable domain is EPEVTQTPSHQVTQMGQEVILRCVPISNHLYFYWYRQILGQKVEFLVSFYNNEISEKSEIFDDQFSVERPDGSNFTLKIRSTKLEDSAMYFCASRRVGYEQYFGPGTRLTVT.

This chain links TRBV10-3 with TRBJ2-5; weak D call: TRBD1 (7 bases). The CDR3 extends over 15 amino acids. V lost 0 bases and J lost 5, with 13 bases in between. Per germline, CDR1 ENHRY and CDR2 SYGVKD. For the CDR3, the DNA is TGTGCCATCAGTGAGTCCCCAGGGGGGCGGGAGACCCAGTACTTC. Amino acid sequence: CAISESPGGRETQYF.

The rearrangement joins TRBV5-5 to TRBJ1-2; D may be TRBD1 (5 bases). Germline-derived CDR1 and CDR2 are SGHKS and YYEKEE (reference sequence). The V end was cut by 5 bases, the J end by 5 bases, with 13 bases between. The CDR3 is 13 amino acids. Here the CDR3 reads CASRLTVLYGYTF. In DNA, the CDR3 is TGTGCCAGCAGGTTGACAGTCCTATATGGCTACACCTTC.

The CDR3 DNA is TGTGCCAGTAGTATAGATCGCGGAATGGTGGCCACTGAAGCTTTCTTT. It codes for CASSIDRGMVATEAFF. The chain uses TRBV19 and TRBJ1-1, with D unresolved. The CDR3 is made up of 16 amino acids. V was pared by 0 bases and J by 4 bases, with 15 bases between. Germline V gene data show CDR1 as LNHDA and CDR2 as SQIVND (reference sequence).

The genes are TRBV19 and TRBJ2-7; D may be TRBD2 (5 bases). Germline CDR1 reads LNHDA; CDR2 reads SQIVND (reference sequence). The CDR3 sequence is 13 residues long. V lost 5 bases, J lost 2 bases, and 10 bases lay in between. CDR3 bases: TGTGCCAGTAGTTCGGTGGGAGCCTACGAGCAGTACTTC. This sequence encodes CASSSVGAYEQYF.

CDR3 DNA: TGTGCCAGCAGTTCGCGGGGGGGCGGTTACAATGAGCAGTTCTTC. Translation gives CASSSRGGGYNEQFF. The chain carries TRBV2 and TRBJ2-1; 9 nucleotides match TRBD2. This CDR3 comprises 15 residues. With V trimmed by 5 bases and J by 4 bases, 6 bases remained unmatched. Germline CDR1 is SNHLY and CDR2 is FYNNEI. Full variable domain (missing parts from reference TRBV2 and TRBJ2-1): EPEVTQTPSHQVTQMGQEVILRCVPISNHLYFYWYRQILGQKVEFLVSFYNNEISEKSEIFDDQFSVERPDGSNFTLKIRSTKLEDSAMYFCASSSRGGGYNEQFFGPGTRLTVL.

The chain combines TRBV29-1 with TRBJ1-2; 10 bases agree with TRBD1. CDR1 SQVTM and CDR2 ANQGSEA come from the germline V gene. After removal of 7 bases from V and 4 bases from J, the junction contained 6 bases not matched to a gene. The CDR3 is 13 amino acids. CDR3 coding DNA: TGCAGCGCGACAGGGGGCTCGGGCTATGGCTACACCTTC. It yields the protein CSATGGSGYGYTF.

V and J are TRBV4-1 and TRBJ1-4, with TRBD1 as a possible D gene (5 bases). This CDR3 region has 15 residues. V was pared by 0 bases and J by 6 bases, with 11 bases between. Germline values: CDR1 MGHRA, CDR2 YSYEKL. The CDR3 DNA reads TGCGCCAGCAGCCAAGATTGGTCGGGGGATGAAAAACTGTTTTTT. Amino acid sequence: CASSQDWSGDEKLFF.

This chain uses TRBV29-1 with TRBJ1-1, with TRBD1 identical over 7 bases. Germline V CDR1 and CDR2: SQVTM, ANQGSEA. The CDR3 is 13 residues long. After removal of 5 bases from V and 4 bases from J, the junction contained 7 bases not matched to a gene. The CDR3 nucleotides are TGCAGCGTTTACAGGGGCCTCGGCACTGAAGCTTTCTTT. It codes for CSVYRGLGTEAFF.

The V and J genes are TRBV9 and TRBJ2-1, with no clear D. This CDR3 has 12 residues. Germline V gene sequence: CDR1 SGDLS, CDR2 YYNGEE. V lost 5 bases and J lost 6, with 9 bases in between. The CDR3 DNA follows: TGTGCCAGCAGATGGGCTGGCAATGAGCAGTTCTTC. Protein sequence: CASRWAGNEQFF. The variable domain in full, completed from reference TRBV9 and TRBJ2-1, reads DSGVTQTPKHLITATGQRVTLRCSPRSGDLSVYWYQQSLDQGLQFLIQYYNGEERAKGNILERFSAQQFPDLHSELNLSSLELGDSALYFCASRWAGNEQFFGPGTRLTVL.

CDR3 protein: CASSPEVNTEAFF. The CDR3 region has the DNA TGTGCCAGCAGCCCCGAGGTGAACACTGAAGCTTTCTTT. The rearrangement uses TRBV6-4 and TRBJ1-1; D uncertain. The CDR3 runs to 13 residues. Germline loops: CDR1 MRHNA, CDR2 SNTAGT. Trimming pared 6 bases from V and 0 bases from J, leaving 8 bases between.

The V gene is TRBV9, the J gene TRBJ2-3, with 7 nucleotides matching TRBD2. Per germline, CDR1 SGDLS and CDR2 YYNGEE. The CDR3 sequence is 15 residues long. V lost 3 bases to trimming and J lost 5 bases; unmatched junction nucleotides: 9. CDR3 in DNA: TGTGCCAGCAGCGGAGCGGGGTCTTCCGGAGATACGCAGTATTTT. Translating it yields CASSGAGSSGDTQYF.

As regards this clone: The same CDR3 also results from other DNA sequences found in this sample. This rearrangement joins TRBV5-1 to TRBJ2-2; possible D gene TRBD2, 5 bases. The germline gives CDR1 SGHRS, CDR2 YFSETQ. This CDR3 has 13 residues. V dropped 2 bases and J dropped 4 bases, with 6 bases sitting between them. In DNA, the CDR3 is TGCGCCAGCAGCTTTCGGGGCACCGGGGAGCTGTTTTTT. Translated: CASSFRGTGELFF.

This rearrangement joins TRBV7-2 to TRBJ1-2; TRBD1 is a possible D gene (6 bases). Per germline, CDR1 SGHTA and CDR2 FQGNSA. This CDR3 is built from 17 residues. The V end was cut by 2 bases, the J end by 2 bases, with 18 bases between. This chain's CDR3 is CASSLPGSGGQNYGYTF. Here the CDR3 DNA reads TGTGCCAGCAGCTTACCGGGGTCCGGGGGGCAGAACTATGGCTACACCTTC.

V and J are TRBV5-1 and TRBJ2-5; D is undetermined. This CDR3 is 13 amino acids long. V lost 5 bases and J 5 bases, leaving 13 bases between the germline ends. Looked up from germline, CDR1 is SGHRS and CDR2 is YFSETQ. For the CDR3, the DNA is TGCGCCAGCAGGTTAGCTGTGTGGGAGACCCAGTACTTC. It is translated as CASRLAVWETQYF.

The J gene is TRBJ2-5, the V gene TRBV11-3; 8 bases map to TRBD2. The germline CDR1 and CDR2 sequences are SGHNT and YENEEA. The CDR3 contains 16 residues. The V gene end was trimmed by 5 bases and the J gene end by 1 base; junction bases not matched to a gene: 9. Here the CDR3 reads CASSTFRGGTQETQYF. CDR3 DNA sequence: TGTGCCAGCAGCACCTTTCGGGGGGGTACCCAAGAGACCCAGTACTTC.

The chain is built from TRBV13 and TRBJ2-5, with 13 bases fitting TRBD2. CDR3 length: 17 amino acids. Trimming removed 5 bases from V and 4 bases from J; junction bases left unmatched: 10. Germline V CDR1 and CDR2: PRHDT, FYEKMQ (reference sequence). The CDR3 bases are TGTGCCAGCAGCCCTCCTCGGACTAGCGGGGGAAGAGAGACCCAGTACTTC. Protein sequence: CASSPPRTSGGRETQYF.

The V call is TRBV10-3, the J call TRBJ1-1; D not resolved. This CDR3 is built from 13 residues. The germline V and J ends were trimmed by 2 bases and 4 bases, with 8 bases remaining between them. Germline lookup yields CDR1 ENHRY and CDR2 SYGVKD. CDR3 residues: CAISEKAGTEAFF. The CDR3 bases are TGTGCCATCAGTGAGAAAGCGGGCACTGAAGCTTTCTTT.

This chain links TRBV7-2 with TRBJ1-2; weak D call: TRBD1 (5 bases). CDR3 length: 13 amino acids. The germline gives CDR1 SGHTA, CDR2 FQGNSA. V was shortened by 0 bases and J by 4 bases, with 6 bases between the two germline ends. CDR3 nucleotides: TGTGCCAGCAGCTTAGCGCAGGGCTATGGCTACACCTTC. Its protein product is CASSLAQGYGYTF.

The chain combines TRBV28 with TRBJ1-2, with a weak D call TRBD1 (5 bases). This CDR3 is 13 amino acids long. V was trimmed by 2 bases and J by 8 bases, leaving 12 bases between them. CDR1 is MDHEN and CDR2 is SYDVKM in the germline V gene. The CDR3: CASSLGPRGGYTF. The CDR3 region has the DNA TGTGCCAGCAGTTTAGGGCCAAGGGGCGGCTACACCTTC.

In DNA form, the CDR3 reads TGCGCCAGCAGTCCCACTAGCGGGGCCTACAATGAGCAGTTCTTC. Translation gives CASSPTSGAYNEQFF. The chain employs TRBV10-1 and TRBJ2-1; 10 bases line up with TRBD2. CDR3 length equals 15 residues. Germline lookup yields CDR1 WNHNN and CDR2 SYGVQD (reference sequence). Losses at the gene ends were 5 bases for V and 2 bases for J; bases not matched to a gene: 3.

The chain couples TRBV10-3 to TRBJ2-3; D uncertain. Trimming took 0 bases from V and 2 from J, leaving 9 bases between them. Germline CDR1 and CDR2: ENHRY and SYGVKD. The length of the CDR3 is 15 residues. CDR3 residues: CAISESKSLTDTQYF. CDR3 DNA: TGTGCCATCAGTGAGTCGAAAAGCCTCACAGATACGCAGTATTTT.

The chain couples TRBV6-6 to TRBJ2-5, with TRBD2 matching 8 bases. This CDR3 has 16 amino acids. The V gene's germline CDR1 is MNHNY and CDR2 SVGAGI (reference sequence). V was clipped by 5 bases and J by 5 bases; unmatched bases: 13. The DNA for the CDR3 is TGTGCCAGCAGTAGGCGGGGGGCACAGCGCAGGGAGACCCAGTACTTC. Translation: CASSRRGAQRRETQYF.

The rearrangement links TRBV19 to TRBJ2-2; perhaps TRBD2 as D (7 bases). This CDR3 region has 15 residues. Germline V gene data show CDR1 as LNHDA and CDR2 as SQIVND (reference sequence). Trimming shortened V by 7 bases and J by 3 bases, and 15 bases separated the two germline ends. CDR3 DNA sequence: TGTGCCAGTATGGTGACGGGGGGCCACACCGGGGAGCTGTTTTTT. Encoded protein: CASMVTGGHTGELFF. The variable domain in full, completed from reference TRBV19 and TRBJ2-2, reads DGGITQSPKYLFRKEGQNVTLSCEQNLNHDAMYWYRQDPGQGLRLIYYSQIVNDFQKGDIAEGYSVSREKKESFPLTVTSAQKNPTAFYLCASMVTGGHTGELFFGEGSRLTVL.

This chain links TRBV18 with TRBJ2-1; 9 bases are a match to TRBD2. The CDR3 is 15 amino acids. Trimming at V came to 3 bases and at J to 8 bases, leaving 8 bases not matched to a gene. Germline V gives CDR1 KGHSH, CDR2 LQKENI. The CDR3 here is CASSPLAGPSDEQFF. The CDR3 DNA follows: TGTGCCAGCTCACCTCTAGCGGGGCCCAGCGATGAGCAGTTCTTC.

J is TRBJ1-1 and V is TRBV5-1; TRBD1 matches 8 bases. The length of the CDR3 is 14 residues. Trimming took 4 bases from V and 1 from J; bases not matched to a gene: 3. Germline values: CDR1 SGHRS, CDR2 YFSETQ. CDR3 DNA: TGCGCCAGCAGCGGACAGGGAGGGAACACTGAAGCTTTCTTT. Protein: CASSGQGGNTEAFF. The full variable domain, with the rest looked up from reference TRBV5-1 and TRBJ1-1, is KAGVTQTPRYLIKTRGQQVTLSCSPISGHRSVSWYQQTPGQGLQFLFEYFSETQRNKGNFPGRFSGRQFSNSRSEMNVSTLELGDSALYLCASSGQGGNTEAFFGQGTRLTVV.

The chain couples TRBV7-9 to TRBJ2-5; 8 bases line up with TRBD1. CDR3 length: 17 residues. CDR1 and CDR2 (germline): SEHNR, FQNEAQ (reference sequence). The V segment lost 5 bases and the J segment 7 bases; nucleotides outside the gene matches: 18. The CDR3 DNA reads as TGTGCCAGCAGCACACAGGGGGTCTCTCTCATGGACGCGACCCAGTACTTC. This codes for CASSTQGVSLMDATQYF.

The chain employs TRBV6-5 and TRBJ2-7; a weak D match, TRBD1 (6 bases). Germline V gene lookup returns CDR1 MNHEY and CDR2 SVGAGI. The V end lost 6 bases, the J end lost 6 bases, and 21 bases lay between the germline ends. CDR3 size: 15 residues. The CDR3 loop reads CASRPDLQGGREQYF. Here the CDR3 DNA reads TGTGCCAGCAGACCGGACCTACAGGGCGGGCGCGAGCAGTACTTC.

CDR3 in amino acids: CASSQGDGGRETQYF. CDR3 sequence (DNA): TGCGCCAGCAGCCAAGGAGACGGGGGGAGAGAGACCCAGTACTTC. V and J are TRBV4-1 and TRBJ2-5, with 7 positions matching TRBD2. This CDR3 spans 15 amino acids. V lost 1 base to trimming and J lost 4 bases; unmatched junction nucleotides: 6. CDR1 is MGHRA and CDR2 is YSYEKL in the germline V gene.

The chain links TRBV5-1 to TRBJ1-2, with 8 bases lining up with TRBD1. The length of the CDR3 is 14 residues. Germline V gene data show CDR1 as SGHRS and CDR2 as YFSETQ. V dropped 4 bases and J dropped 6; count of bases not matched to a gene: 8. CDR3 amino acids: CASSPTGDANGYTF. In DNA form, the CDR3 reads TGCGCCAGCAGCCCGACAGGGGATGCGAATGGCTACACCTTC.